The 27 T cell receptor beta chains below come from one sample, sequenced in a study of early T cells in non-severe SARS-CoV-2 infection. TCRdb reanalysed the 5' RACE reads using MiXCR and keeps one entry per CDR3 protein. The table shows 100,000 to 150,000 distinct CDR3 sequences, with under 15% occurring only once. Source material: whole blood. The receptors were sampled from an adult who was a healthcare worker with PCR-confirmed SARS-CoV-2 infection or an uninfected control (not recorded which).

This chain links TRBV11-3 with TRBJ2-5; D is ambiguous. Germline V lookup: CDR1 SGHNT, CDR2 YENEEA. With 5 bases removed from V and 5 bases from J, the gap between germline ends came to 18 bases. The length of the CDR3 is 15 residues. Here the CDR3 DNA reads TGTGCCAGCAGCCTACAAGGACGGGCCGGTGAGACCCAGTACTTC. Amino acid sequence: CASSLQGRAGETQYF. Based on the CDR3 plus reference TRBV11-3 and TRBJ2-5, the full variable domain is EAGVVQSPRYKIIEKKQPVAFWCNPISGHNTLYWYLQNLGQGPELLIRYENEEAVDDSQLPKDRFSAERLKGVDSTLKIQPAELGDSAVYLCASSLQGRAGETQYFGPGTRLLVL.

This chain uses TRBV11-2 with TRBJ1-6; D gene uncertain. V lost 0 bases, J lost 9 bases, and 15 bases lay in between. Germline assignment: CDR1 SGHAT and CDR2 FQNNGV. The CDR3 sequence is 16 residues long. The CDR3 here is CASSLDRRSVSSPLHF. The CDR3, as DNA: TGTGCCAGCAGCTTAGACCGCCGGAGTGTGTCTTCACCCCTCCACTTT.

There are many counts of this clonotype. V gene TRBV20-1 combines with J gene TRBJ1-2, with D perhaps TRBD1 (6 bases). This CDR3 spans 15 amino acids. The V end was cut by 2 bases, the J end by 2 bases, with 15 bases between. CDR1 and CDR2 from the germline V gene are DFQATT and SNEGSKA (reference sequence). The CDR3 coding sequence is TGCAGTGCTAGACCGGGAGTCAGGGGAAACTATGGCTACACCTTC. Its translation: CSARPGVRGNYGYTF.

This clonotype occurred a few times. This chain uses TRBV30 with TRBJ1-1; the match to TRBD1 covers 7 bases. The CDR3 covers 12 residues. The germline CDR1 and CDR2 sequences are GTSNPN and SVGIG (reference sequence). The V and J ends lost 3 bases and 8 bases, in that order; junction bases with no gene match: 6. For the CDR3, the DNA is TGTGCCTGGAGCAAGGGGGCCGGGGAAGCTTTCTTT. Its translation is CAWSKGAGEAFF.

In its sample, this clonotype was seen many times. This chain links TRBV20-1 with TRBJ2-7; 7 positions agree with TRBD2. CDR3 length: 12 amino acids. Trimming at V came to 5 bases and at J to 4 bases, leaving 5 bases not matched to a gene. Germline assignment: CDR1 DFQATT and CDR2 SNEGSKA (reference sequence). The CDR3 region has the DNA TGCAGTGCTCGGGACTACGGGTACGAGCAGTACTTC. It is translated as CSARDYGYEQYF.

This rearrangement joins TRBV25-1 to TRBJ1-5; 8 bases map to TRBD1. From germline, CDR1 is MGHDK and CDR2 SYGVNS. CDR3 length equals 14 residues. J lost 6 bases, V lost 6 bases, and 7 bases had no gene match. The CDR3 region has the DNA TGTGCCAGCAGCCAGACAGGGGATGGTCAGCCCCAGCATTTT. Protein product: CASSQTGDGQPQHF.

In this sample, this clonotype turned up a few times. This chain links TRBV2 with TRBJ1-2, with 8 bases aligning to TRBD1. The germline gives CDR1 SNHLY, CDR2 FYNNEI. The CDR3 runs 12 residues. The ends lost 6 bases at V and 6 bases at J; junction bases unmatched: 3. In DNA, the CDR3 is TGTGCCAGCAGACTGGACAGGGATGGCTACACCTTC. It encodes CASRLDRDGYTF.

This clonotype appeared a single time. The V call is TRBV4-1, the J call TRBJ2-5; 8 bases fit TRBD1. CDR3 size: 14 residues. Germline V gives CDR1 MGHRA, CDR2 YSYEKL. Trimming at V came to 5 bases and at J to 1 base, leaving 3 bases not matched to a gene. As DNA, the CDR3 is TGCGCCAGCAGCTACCAGGGGGCCCAAGAGACCCAGTACTTC. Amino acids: CASSYQGAQETQYF.

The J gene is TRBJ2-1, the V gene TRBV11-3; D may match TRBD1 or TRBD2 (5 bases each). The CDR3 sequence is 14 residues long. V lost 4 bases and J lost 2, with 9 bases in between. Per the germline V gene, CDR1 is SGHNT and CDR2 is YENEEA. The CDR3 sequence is CASSSTGPYNEQFF. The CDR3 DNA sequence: TGTGCCAGCAGCTCCACGGGACCCTACAATGAGCAGTTCTTC.

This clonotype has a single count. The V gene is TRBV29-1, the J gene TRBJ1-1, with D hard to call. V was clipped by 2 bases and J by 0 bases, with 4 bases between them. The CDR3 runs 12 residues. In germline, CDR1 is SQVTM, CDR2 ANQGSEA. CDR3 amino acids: CSVERLNTEAFF. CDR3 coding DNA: TGCAGCGTTGAAAGATTGAACACTGAAGCTTTCTTT.

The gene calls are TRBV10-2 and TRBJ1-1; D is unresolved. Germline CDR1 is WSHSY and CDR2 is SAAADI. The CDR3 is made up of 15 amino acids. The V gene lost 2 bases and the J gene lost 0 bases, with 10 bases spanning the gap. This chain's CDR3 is CASSEASTVNTEAFF. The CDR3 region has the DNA TGCGCCAGCAGTGAGGCTTCGACGGTGAACACTGAAGCTTTCTTT.

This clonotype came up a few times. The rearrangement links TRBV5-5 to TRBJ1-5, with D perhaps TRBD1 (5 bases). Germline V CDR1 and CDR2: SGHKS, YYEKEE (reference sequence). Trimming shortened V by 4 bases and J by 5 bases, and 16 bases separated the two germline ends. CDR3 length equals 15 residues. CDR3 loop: CASSPLGVKDQPQHF. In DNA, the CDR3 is TGTGCCAGCAGCCCACTAGGGGTCAAGGATCAGCCCCAGCATTTT.

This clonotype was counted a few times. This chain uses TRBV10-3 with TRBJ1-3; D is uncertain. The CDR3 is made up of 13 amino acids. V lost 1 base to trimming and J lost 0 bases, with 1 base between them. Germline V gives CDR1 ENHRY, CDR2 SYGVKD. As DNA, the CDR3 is TGTGCCATCAGTGAGTTCTCTGGAAACACCATATATTTT. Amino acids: CAISEFSGNTIYF.

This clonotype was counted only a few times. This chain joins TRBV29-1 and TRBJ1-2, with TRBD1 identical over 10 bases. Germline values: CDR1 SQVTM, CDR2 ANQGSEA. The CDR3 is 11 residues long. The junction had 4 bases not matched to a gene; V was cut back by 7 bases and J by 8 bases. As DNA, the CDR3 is TGCAGCGCGACAGGGGGCCAAGGCTACACCTTC. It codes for CSATGGQGYTF. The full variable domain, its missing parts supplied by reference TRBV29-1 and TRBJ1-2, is SAVISQKPSRDICQRGTSLTIQCQVDSQVTMMFWYRQQPGQSLTLIATANQGSEATYESGFVIDKFPISRPNLTFSTLTVSNMSPEDSSIYLCSATGGQGYTFGSGTRLTVV.

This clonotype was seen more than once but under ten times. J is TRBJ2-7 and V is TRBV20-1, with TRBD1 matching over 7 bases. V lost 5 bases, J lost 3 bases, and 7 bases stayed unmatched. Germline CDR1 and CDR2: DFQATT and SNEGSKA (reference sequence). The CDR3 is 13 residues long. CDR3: CSAGKGASYEQYF. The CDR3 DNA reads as TGCAGTGCTGGAAAGGGGGCTAGCTACGAGCAGTACTTC.

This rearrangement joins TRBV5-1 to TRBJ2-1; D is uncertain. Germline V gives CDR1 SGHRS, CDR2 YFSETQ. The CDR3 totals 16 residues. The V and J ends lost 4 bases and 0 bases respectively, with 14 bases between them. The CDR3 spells CASSPRAAGSYNEQFF. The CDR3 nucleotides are TGCGCCAGCAGCCCTAGGGCGGCTGGCTCCTACAATGAGCAGTTCTTC.

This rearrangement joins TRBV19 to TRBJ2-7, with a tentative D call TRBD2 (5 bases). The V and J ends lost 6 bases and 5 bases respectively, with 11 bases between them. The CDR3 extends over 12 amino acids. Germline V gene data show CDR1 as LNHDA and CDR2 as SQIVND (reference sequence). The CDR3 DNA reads TGTGCCAGTAGCCGGGATCTCCACGAGCAGTACTTC. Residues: CASSRDLHEQYF.

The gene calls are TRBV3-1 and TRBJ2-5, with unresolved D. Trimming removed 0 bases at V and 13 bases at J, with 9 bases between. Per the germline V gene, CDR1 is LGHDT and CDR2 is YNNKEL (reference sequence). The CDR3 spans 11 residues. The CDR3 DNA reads TGTGCCAGCAGCCAAGATAGGCTGGGGTACTTC. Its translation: CASSQDRLGYF.

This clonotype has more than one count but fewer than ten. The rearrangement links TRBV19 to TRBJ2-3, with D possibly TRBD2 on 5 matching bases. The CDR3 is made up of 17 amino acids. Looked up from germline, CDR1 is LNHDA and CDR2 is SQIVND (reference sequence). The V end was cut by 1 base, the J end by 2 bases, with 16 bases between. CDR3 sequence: CASSIGSIAFATDTQYF. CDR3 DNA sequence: TGTGCCAGTAGTATAGGGTCCATAGCGTTCGCCACAGATACGCAGTATTTT.

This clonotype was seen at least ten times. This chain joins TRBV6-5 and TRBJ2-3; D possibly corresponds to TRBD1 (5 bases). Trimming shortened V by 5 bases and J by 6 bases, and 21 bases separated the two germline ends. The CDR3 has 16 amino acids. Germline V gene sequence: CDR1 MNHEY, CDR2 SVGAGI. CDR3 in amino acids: CASSPQGPSYADTQYF. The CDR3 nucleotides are TGTGCCAGCAGTCCCCAGGGTCCCTCTTACGCCGATACGCAGTATTTT.

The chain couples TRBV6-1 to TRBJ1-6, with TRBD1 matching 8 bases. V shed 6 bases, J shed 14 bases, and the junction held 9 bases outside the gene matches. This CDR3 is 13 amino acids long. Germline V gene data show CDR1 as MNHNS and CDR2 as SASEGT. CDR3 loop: CASSETGEGTLHF. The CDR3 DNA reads TGTGCCAGCAGCGAGACAGGGGAAGGAACCCTCCACTTT.

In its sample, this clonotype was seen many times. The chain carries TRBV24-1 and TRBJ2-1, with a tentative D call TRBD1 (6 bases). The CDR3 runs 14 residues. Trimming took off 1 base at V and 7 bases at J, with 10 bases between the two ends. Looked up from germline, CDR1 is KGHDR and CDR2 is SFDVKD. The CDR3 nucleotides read TGTGCCACCAGTGATTTACGGCAGGGGAATGAGCAGTTCTTC. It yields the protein CATSDLRQGNEQFF.

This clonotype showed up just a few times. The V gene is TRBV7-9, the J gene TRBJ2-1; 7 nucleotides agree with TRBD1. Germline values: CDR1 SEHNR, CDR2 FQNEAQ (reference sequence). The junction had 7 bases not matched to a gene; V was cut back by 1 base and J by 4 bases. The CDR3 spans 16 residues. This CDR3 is CASSLVDRVEYNEQFF. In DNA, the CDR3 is TGTGCCAGCAGCTTAGTAGACAGGGTAGAGTACAATGAGCAGTTCTTC.

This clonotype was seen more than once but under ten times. The CDR3 DNA reads as TGCAGCGTTGGCAACGGGCAGGGTGCTGGCTACACCTTC. Residues: CSVGNGQGAGYTF. This chain links TRBV29-1 with TRBJ1-2, with D maybe TRBD1 (5 bases). The V gene lost 4 bases and the J gene lost 7 bases, with 16 bases spanning the gap. The germline CDR1 and CDR2 sequences are SQVTM and ANQGSEA. The CDR3 is 13 residues long.

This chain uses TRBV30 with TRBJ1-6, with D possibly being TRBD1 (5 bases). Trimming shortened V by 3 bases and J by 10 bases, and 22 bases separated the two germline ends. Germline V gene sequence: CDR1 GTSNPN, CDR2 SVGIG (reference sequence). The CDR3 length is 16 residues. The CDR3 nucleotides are TGTGCCTGGAGGCTCGCGGGGGAATCTGGTAGATCACCCCTCCACTTT. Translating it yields CAWRLAGESGRSPLHF.

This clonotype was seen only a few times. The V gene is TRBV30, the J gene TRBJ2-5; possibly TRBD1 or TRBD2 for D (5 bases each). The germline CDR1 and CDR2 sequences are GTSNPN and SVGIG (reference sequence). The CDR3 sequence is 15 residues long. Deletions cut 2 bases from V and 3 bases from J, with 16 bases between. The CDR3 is CAWSRDRPLKETQYF. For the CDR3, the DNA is TGTGCCTGGAGTCGGGACCGACCACTGAAAGAGACCCAGTACTTC.

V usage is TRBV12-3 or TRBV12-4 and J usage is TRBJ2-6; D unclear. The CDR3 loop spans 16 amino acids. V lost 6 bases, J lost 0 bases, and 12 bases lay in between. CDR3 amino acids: CASSQNRYSGANVLTF. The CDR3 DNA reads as TGTGCCAGCAGCCAAAACCGGTACTCTGGGGCCAACGTCCTGACTTTC.